This section outlines one T cell receptor beta chain sequence together with its context. Antigen unknown. This specimen belongs to a study of cytomegalovirus exposure and HLA in healthy donors. The germline V gene encodes CDR1 MNHEY and CDR2 SMNVEV (reference sequence). The CDR3 covers 18 residues. V shed 3 bases, J shed 2 bases, and the junction held 7 bases outside the gene matches. This table comes from immunoSEQ multiplex PCR, and its TCRdb copy is limited to in-frame clones, with some not included. The top ten clones hold approximately 3.1% of a sample with more than 250,000 clones, about 90% of them seen once. Overall study findings and caveats: The CMV antigen specificity of a few CMV-associated chains was confirmed through in vitro analysis. Per published reports, the classifier diagnosed cytomegalovirus status with high specificity and sensitivity. The study recorded 150 to 200 TCR beta chains that were cytomegalovirus-associated.

This receptor was identified in a woman between 25 and 40 years old in good health and CMV-seronegative. The sample taken for sequencing was PBMCs. The chain combines TRBV27 with TRBJ2-3, with 14 bases lining up with TRBD2. The CDR3 is CASSFRLAGGPITDTQYF. The CDR3 DNA is TGTGCCAGCAGTTTCAGACTAGCGGGAGGGCCGATCACAGATACGCAGTATTTT.